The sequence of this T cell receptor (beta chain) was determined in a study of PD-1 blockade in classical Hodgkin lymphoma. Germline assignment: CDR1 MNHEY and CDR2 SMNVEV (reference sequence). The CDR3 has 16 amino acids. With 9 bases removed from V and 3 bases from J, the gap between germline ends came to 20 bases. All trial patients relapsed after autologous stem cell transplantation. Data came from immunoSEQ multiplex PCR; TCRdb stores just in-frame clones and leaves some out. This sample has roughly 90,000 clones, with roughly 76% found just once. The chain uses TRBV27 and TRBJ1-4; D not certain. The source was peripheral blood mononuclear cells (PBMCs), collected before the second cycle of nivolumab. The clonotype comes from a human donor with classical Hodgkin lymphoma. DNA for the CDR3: TGTGCCAGTAGCCCAACGAGGAGGCAGTCTAATGAAAAACTGTTTTTT. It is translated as CASSPTRRQSNEKLFF. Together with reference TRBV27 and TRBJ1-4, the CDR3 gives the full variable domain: EAQVTQNPRYLITVTGKKLTVTCSQNMNHEYMSWYRQDPGLGLRQIYYSMNVEVTDKGDVPEGYKVSRKEKRNFPLILESPSPNQTSLYFCASSPTRRQSNEKLFFGSGTQLSVL.